This T cell receptor (beta chain) was captured by sequencing in a study of Tregs in tolerant kidney transplant recipients. Recipients received nonmyeloablative bone marrow transplants from related graft donors, with transient mixed chimerism. Thawed PBMCs were FACS-sorted into unstimulated CD4+CD25+CD127- regulatory T cells, CD4+CD25- non-regulatory cells, CD4 and CD8 cells. The protocol was immunoSEQ multiplex PCR, while the TCRdb copy is restricted to in-frame clones and leaves out a portion. Of tens of thousands of clones listed, approximately 94% were seen once; the top ten hold under 2%. This CDR3 region has 15 residues. Trimming took 6 bases from V and 8 from J; bases not matched to a gene: 15. The germline V gene encodes CDR1 KGHSH and CDR2 LQKENI.

The sample consisted of CD4+ T cells from blood (PBMCs), taken 12 months after the transplant. This chain uses TRBV18 with TRBJ1-2; 7 bases map to TRBD1. This TCR was sampled from a human patient who received a combined kidney and bone marrow transplant. The T cells may partly be graft donor cells. CDR3 bases: TGTGCCAGCTCCCAGATGGGTGAGGGGGCCAGAGGCTACACCTTC. This encodes CASSQMGEGARGYTF.